This is a list of T cell receptor beta chains from one sample in a study of blood T cell repertoires in COVID-19. Method: immunoSEQ multiplex PCR; TCRdb's copy keeps in-frame clones and lacks some. The sample shows about 350,000 clones, about 90% of them seen only once. The material sequenced was peripheral blood. These receptors were taken from a woman aged 18-29 years who had recovered from COVID-19. Both conserved end residues are part of each CDR3. D genes are given only for firm matches. The listing skips clone size in some rows; elsewhere it reads once, few, many or a size class.

v_call	j_call	clone_size	d_call	cdr3_length	cdr3_nt	cdr3_aa
TRBV27	TRBJ1-1	.	.	12	TGTGCCAGCAGTTTACGAGGCGCTGAAGCTTTCTTT	CASSLRGAEAFF
TRBV4-3	TRBJ2-3	.	TRBD1	16	TGCGCCAGCAGCCCACCGCCAGGGGGCATTGGGGATACGCAGTATTTT	CASSPPPGGIGDTQYF
TRBV29-1	TRBJ2-3	.	.	11	TGCAGCTACGAAATGGTGGGGGCCTCGGGGTTT	CSYEMVGASGF
TRBV11-2	TRBJ2-3	.	TRBD1	16	TGTGCCAGCAGCACCCCGAGACAGGGGGCCACAGATACGCAGTATTTT	CASSTPRQGATDTQYF
TRBV4-1	TRBJ2-3	.	.	15	TGCGCCAGCAGCCAATGCAGAACCCGCACAGATACGCAGTATTTT	CASSQCRTRTDTQYF
TRBV5-5	TRBJ1-6	.	TRBD1	17	TGTGCCAGCAGCCCGCCGTACTCCGGACAGGGAGATTCACCCCTCCACTTT	CASSPPYSGQGDSPLHF
TRBV7-2	TRBJ1-6	.	.	17	TGTGCCAGCAGCTTATGGCTTGGCCGGGAGTATAATTCACCCCTCCACTTT	CASSLWLGREYNSPLHF
TRBV27	TRBJ1-1	.	TRBD1	15	TGTGCCAGCAGTTCCCTCGACAGGGCCAACACTGAAGCTTTCTTT	CASSSLDRANTEAFF
TRBV10-2	TRBJ2-1	.	.	17	TGCGCCAGCAGTTTGGTTAGCGCCAAGAGCTCCTACAATGAGCAGTTCTTC	CASSLVSAKSSYNEQFF
TRBV27	TRBJ2-5	.	TRBD2	12	TGTGCCAGCAGAGGCGGGAGCGAGACCCAGTACTTC	CASRGGSETQYF
TRBV28	TRBJ2-2	.	TRBD1	15	TGTGCCAGCAGGGCAGGGGGCGCATACACCGGGGAGCTGTTTTTT	CASRAGGAYTGELFF
TRBV7-2	TRBJ2-5	.	TRBD2	16	TGTGCCAGCAGCTTATGGAGGAGCGGGAGTGGAGAGACCCAGTACTTC	CASSLWRSGSGETQYF
TRBV3-1/TRBV3-2	TRBJ2-4	.	TRBD1	15	TGTGCCAGCAGCGGGGACAGGGACCCCAAAAACATTCAGTACTTC	CASSGDRDPKNIQYF
TRBV7-2	TRBJ2-2	.	.	14	TGTGCCAGCAGCTTAGCTTACCGGACCGGGGAGCTGTTTTTT	CASSLAYRTGELFF
TRBV6-6	TRBJ1-2	.	.	13	TGTGCCAGCAGCTATGACAGTTCCTATGGCTACACCTTC	CASSYDSSYGYTF
TRBV19	TRBJ1-1	once	.	13	TGTGCCAGTAGTATCGGTATGAACACTGAAGCTTTCTTT	CASSIGMNTEAFF
TRBV21-1	TRBJ1-1	once	.	16	TGTGCCAGCAGACAAGCAAGGGGGTCTATAGAAACTGAAGCTTTCTTT	CASRQARGSIETEAFF
TRBV5-1	TRBJ2-1	.	TRBD2	17	TGCGCCAGCAGCCGGATAGGACTAGCGGGATCCTACAATGAGCAGTTCTTC	CASSRIGLAGSYNEQFF
TRBV18	TRBJ2-2	once	.	14	TGTGCCAGCTCACCACCTCTAGTCACCGGGGAGCTGTTTTTT	CASSPPLVTGELFF
TRBV5-1	TRBJ2-1	.	TRBD2	14	TGCGCCAGCAGCGGGGACTATACGAACAATGAGCAGTTCTTC	CASSGDYTNNEQFF
TRBV7-2	TRBJ2-2	.	.	13	TGTGCCAGCAGCTTAGACAATTCCGGGGAGCTGTTTTTT	CASSLDNSGELFF
TRBV11-3	TRBJ2-6	once	.	14	TGTGCCAGCACTCCGTCTCGGGGGGCCAACGTCCTGACTTTC	CASTPSRGANVLTF
TRBV5-1	TRBJ1-1	.	.	15	TGCGCCAGCAGCTTAGGTACAGCCGTGAACACTGAAGCTTTCTTT	CASSLGTAVNTEAFF
TRBV18	TRBJ2-3	.	.	16	TGTGCCAGCTCACCAGACCCTAGCACAAGCACAGATACGCAGTATTTT	CASSPDPSTSTDTQYF
TRBV5-6	TRBJ2-2	.	TRBD1	14	TGTGCCAGCAGGCTGACAGGGCCCACCGGGGAGCTGTTTTTT	CASRLTGPTGELFF
TRBV13	TRBJ2-1	.	.	16	TGTGCCAGCACCTCCTCTTCGGGGAGCTCCTACAATGAGCAGTTCTTC	CASTSSSGSSYNEQFF
TRBV28	TRBJ1-1	.	.	12	TGTGCCAGCCGGATCGGGGGACTTGAAGCTTTCTTT	CASRIGGLEAFF
TRBV19	TRBJ2-1	many	TRBD2	20	TGTGCCAGTAGTATGGGTCGACTGGGACTAGCGCCAAGCTCCTACAATGAGCAGTTCTTC	CASSMGRLGLAPSSYNEQFF
TRBV6-5	TRBJ2-3	.	.	16	TGTGCCAGCAGTTACTCGAGGCAGCAGAGCACAGATACGCAGTATTTT	CASSYSRQQSTDTQYF
TRBV10-2	TRBJ2-2	.	TRBD2	20	TGCGCCAGCAGTGAGTCCGAAAGTGAAACTAGCGACTGGAACACCGGGGAGCTGTTTTTT	CASSESESETSDWNTGELFF
TRBV30	TRBJ1-3	.	.	14	TGTGCCTGGAGTGTCTCTAGCTCTGGAAACACCATATATTTT	CAWSVSSSGNTIYF
TRBV6-6	TRBJ2-3	.	.	11	TGTGCCAGCACGAGGGCAGATACGCAGTATTTT	CASTRADTQYF
TRBV19	TRBJ1-6	.	.	15	TGTGCCAGTAGACCGGACGGGGTTGTTTATTCACCCCTCCACTTT	CASRPDGVVYSPLHF
TRBV12-3/TRBV12-4	TRBJ2-1	.	.	12	TGTGCCAGCAGTGACCAGGGTTACGAGCAGTTCTTC	CASSDQGYEQFF
TRBV6-2/TRBV6-3	TRBJ2-3	.	.	13	TGTGCCAGCAGTACCCCCCCAGTGGATACGCAGTATTTT	CASSTPPVDTQYF
TRBV27	TRBJ1-2	.	TRBD1	17	TGTGCCAGCCCCTTTGATGTCCGGGACAGGGGTTTTGATGGCTACACCTTC	CASPFDVRDRGFDGYTF
TRBV4-3	TRBJ1-4	.	.	15	TGCGCCAGCAGCCAAGATAGGGGGTCTAATGAAAAACTGTTTTTT	CASSQDRGSNEKLFF
TRBV6-2/TRBV6-3	TRBJ2-5	.	.	12	TGTGCCAGCAGTTACTCGAGCGAGACCCAGTACTTC	CASSYSSETQYF
TRBV19	TRBJ1-1	.	.	14	TGTGCCAGTAGTCGACAGAGAGCAAACACTGAAGCTTTCTTT	CASSRQRANTEAFF
TRBV5-1	TRBJ1-2	.	TRBD1	14	TGCGCCAGCAGCTTGTACAGGGGCCTCGCTGGCTACACCTTC	CASSLYRGLAGYTF
TRBV5-4	TRBJ2-3	.	TRBD1	15	TGTGCCAGCAGCTCGGGACAGGTGGGGACAGATACGCAGTATTTT	CASSSGQVGTDTQYF
TRBV5-4	TRBJ1-5	.	TRBD1	20	TGTGCCAGCAGCTTTGGGACAGGACCGATGGGATTAACCAGTTATCAGCCCCAGCATTTT	CASSFGTGPMGLTSYQPQHF
TRBV7-2	TRBJ1-6	once	TRBD1	17	TGTGCCAGCAGTCTAGCTTTCGGGAGACAGGGGCATTCACCCCTCCACTTT	CASSLAFGRQGHSPLHF
TRBV5-1	TRBJ2-2	.	TRBD2	16	TGCGCCAGCAGCTTAGCGGGAGGGCCCGAGTACGGGGAGCTGTTTTTT	CASSLAGGPEYGELFF
TRBV30	TRBJ2-1	.	TRBD2	15	TGTGCCTGGAGCCCTAGCGGGAGAGTTTACAATGAGCAGTTCTTC	CAWSPSGRVYNEQFF
TRBV7-8	TRBJ2-1	.	TRBD2	15	TGTGCCAGCAGCCCGGGGACTATATACTACAATGAGCAGTTCTTC	CASSPGTIYYNEQFF
TRBV25-1	TRBJ1-2	.	.	15	TGTGCCAGCAGTGAACCCAACAGGGATTACTATGGCTACACCTTC	CASSEPNRDYYGYTF
TRBV9	TRBJ1-1	.	.	15	TGTGCCAGCAGCGTAGCGGACAGCCCGAACACTGAAGCTTTCTTT	CASSVADSPNTEAFF
TRBV13	TRBJ1-1	once	.	13	TGTGCCAGCAGGGAGTGGCTGAACACTGAAGCTTTCTTT	CASREWLNTEAFF
TRBV10-3	TRBJ1-2	.	.	14	TGTGCCATCAGTGTGCCGGACACTTCCTATGGCTACACCTTC	CAISVPDTSYGYTF